These T cell receptor beta chains were read from a single sample in a study of T cells after yellow fever vaccination. A single record per CDR3 protein comes from TCRdb applying MiXCR to the 5' RACE reads. Of hundreds of thousands of distinct CDR3 sequences in the sample, roughly 4% were seen once. This specimen consisted of PBMCs, obtained on the day of the yellow fever booster vaccination. The receptors here all came from a man younger than 35 who received the YFV17D yellow fever vaccine. Each CDR3 is given with its conserved first and last residue. The D gene is left open where the match is weak. The size of a clone is reported for some rows only, either as once, few or many, or as a class for expanded clones.

D gene,J gene,clone size,V gene,CDR3 protein,CDR3 DNA
NA,TRBJ1-3,many,TRBV25-1,CASTPPGPSGNTIYF,TGTGCCAGCACCCCCCCAGGTCCCTCTGGAAACACCATATATTTT
NA,TRBJ1-1,many,TRBV27,CASSLYGASEAFF,TGTGCCAGCAGTTTATACGGGGCCTCTGAAGCTTTCTTT
NA,TRBJ2-1,many,TRBV5-5,CASSFPLGGSSYNEQFF,TGTGCCAGCAGCTTTCCATTAGGAGGGAGCTCCTACAATGAGCAGTTCTTC
NA,TRBJ2-1,many,TRBV29-1,CSVEKLNNEQFF,TGCAGCGTTGAAAAACTTAACAATGAGCAGTTCTTC
TRBD2,TRBJ2-7,many,TRBV5-4,CASSPTKFREGQYF,TGTGCCAGCAGCCCCACAAAATTCAGGGAGGGTCAGTACTTC
NA,TRBJ2-2,many,TRBV7-2,CASSLAAVGELFF,TGTGCCAGCAGCTTAGCGGCCGTCGGGGAGCTGTTTTTT
TRBD1,TRBJ2-1,many,TRBV12-3/TRBV12-4,CASSQLGTGPYNEQFF,TGTGCCAGCAGCCAACTCGGGACAGGGCCCTACAATGAGCAGTTCTTC
NA,TRBJ2-1,few,TRBV7-8,CASSLDRQPYYNEQFF,TGTGCCAGCAGCTTAGATCGCCAGCCGTACTACAATGAGCAGTTCTTC
NA,TRBJ1-2,many,TRBV6-1,CASSEARGQGYTF,TGTGCCAGCAGTGAAGCGCGGGGCCAGGGCTACACCTTC
NA,TRBJ2-1,NA,TRBV20-1,CSARGPIVPEQFF,TGCAGTGCTAGGGGTCCTATCGTGCCTGAGCAGTTCTTC
NA,TRBJ1-4,few,TRBV5-4,CASSLDAPGVDEKLFF,TGTGCCAGCAGCTTGGACGCCCCCGGGGTCGATGAAAAACTGTTTTTT
NA,TRBJ2-2,many,TRBV5-1,CASSLYLGTTNTGELFF,TGCGCCAGCAGCCTATACCTCGGGACAACGAACACCGGGGAGCTGTTTTTT
NA,TRBJ1-4,NA,TRBV7-2,CASSPGPLENEKLFF,TGTGCCAGCAGCCCTGGCCCCTTGGAGAATGAAAAACTGTTTTTT
NA,TRBJ1-2,many,TRBV10-3,CAISETGTGSYGYTF,TGTGCCATCAGTGAGACCGGTACAGGGAGCTATGGCTACACCTTC
TRBD2,TRBJ2-1,many,TRBV29-1,CSVEFQASGGREQFF,TGCAGCGTTGAATTTCAGGCTAGCGGGGGTCGGGAGCAGTTCTTC
NA,TRBJ1-1,few,TRBV5-1,CASSFPVDSMNTEAFF,TGCGCCAGCAGCTTCCCCGTCGACAGCATGAACACTGAAGCTTTCTTT
NA,TRBJ1-2,many,TRBV12-3/TRBV12-4,CASSLAGRALYGYTF,TGTGCCAGCAGTTTAGCGGGCAGGGCCCTTTATGGCTACACCTTC
TRBD1,TRBJ1-6,many,TRBV24-1,CATLRQGGSYNSPLHF,TGTGCCACCCTTCGACAGGGAGGGTCCTATAATTCACCCCTCCACTTT
NA,TRBJ2-3,many,TRBV11-2,CASRYTGRTSTDTQYF,TGTGCCAGCAGGTATACGGGCAGGACCAGCACAGATACGCAGTATTTT
NA,TRBJ2-3,NA,TRBV20-1,CSARDRLGAGFSTDTQYF,TGCAGTGCTAGAGATCGACTGGGCGCGGGGTTTAGCACAGATACGCAGTATTTT
NA,TRBJ1-6,many,TRBV4-1,CASSQVGGPPLHF,TGCGCCAGCAGCCAAGTAGGCGGTCCACCCCTCCACTTT
TRBD1,TRBJ2-4,many,TRBV29-1,CSGIGQGIAKNIQYF,TGCAGCGGGATCGGACAGGGCATAGCCAAAAACATTCAGTACTTC
NA,TRBJ2-7,many,TRBV4-3,CASSQGGGRIYEQYF,TGCGCCAGCAGCCAAGGGGGAGGACGGATCTACGAGCAGTACTTC